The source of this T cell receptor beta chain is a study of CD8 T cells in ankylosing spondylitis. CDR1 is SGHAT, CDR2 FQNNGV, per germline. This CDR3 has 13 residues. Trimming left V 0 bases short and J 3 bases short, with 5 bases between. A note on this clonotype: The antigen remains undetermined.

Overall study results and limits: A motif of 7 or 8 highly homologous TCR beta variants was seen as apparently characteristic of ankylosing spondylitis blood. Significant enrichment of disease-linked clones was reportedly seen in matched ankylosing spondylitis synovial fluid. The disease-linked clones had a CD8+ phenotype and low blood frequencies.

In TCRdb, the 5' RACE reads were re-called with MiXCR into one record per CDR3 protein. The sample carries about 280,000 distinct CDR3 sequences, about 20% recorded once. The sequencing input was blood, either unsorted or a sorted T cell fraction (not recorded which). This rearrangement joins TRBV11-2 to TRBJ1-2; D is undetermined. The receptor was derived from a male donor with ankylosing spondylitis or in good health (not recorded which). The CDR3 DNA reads TGTGCCAGCAGCTTAGAGGGTCACTATGGCTACACCTTC. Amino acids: CASSLEGHYGYTF.